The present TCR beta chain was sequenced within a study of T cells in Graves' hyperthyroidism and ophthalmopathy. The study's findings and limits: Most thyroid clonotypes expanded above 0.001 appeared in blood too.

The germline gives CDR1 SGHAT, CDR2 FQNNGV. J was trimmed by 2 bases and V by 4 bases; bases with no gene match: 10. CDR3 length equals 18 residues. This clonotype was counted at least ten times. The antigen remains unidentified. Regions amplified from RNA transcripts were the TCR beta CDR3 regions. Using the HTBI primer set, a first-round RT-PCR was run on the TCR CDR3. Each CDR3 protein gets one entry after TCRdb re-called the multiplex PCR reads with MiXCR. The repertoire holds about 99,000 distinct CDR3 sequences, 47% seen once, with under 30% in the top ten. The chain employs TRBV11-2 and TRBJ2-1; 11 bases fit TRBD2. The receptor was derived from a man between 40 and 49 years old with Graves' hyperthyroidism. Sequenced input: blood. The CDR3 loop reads CASSSPRGTSGPYNEQFF. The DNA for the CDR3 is TGTGCCAGCAGCTCCCCCCGCGGGACTAGCGGACCCTACAATGAGCAGTTCTTC. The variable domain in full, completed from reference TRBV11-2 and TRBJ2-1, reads EAGVAQSPRYKIIEKRQSVAFWCNPISGHATLYWYQQILGQGPKLLIQFQNNGVVDDSQLPKDRFSAERLKGVDSTLKIQPAKLEDSAVYLCASSSPRGTSGPYNEQFFGPGTRLTVL.